The 11 T cell receptor beta chains below all came from one sample that was sequenced in a study of T cell repertoires in cytomegalovirus infection. TCRdb analysed the reads with MiXCR anew, one entry per CDR3 protein. This table holds roughly 920,000 distinct CDR3 sequences, about a third found once. No antigen has been identified for these receptors. Sequencing used cultured CD8+ T cells from PBMCs, obtained from culture after CMV antigen stimulation. The receptor set was obtained from a human donor in good health (CMV status not recorded). Some clones in this sample may be carry-over from other donors' samples.

The chain joins TRBV6-8 to TRBJ2-7; no definite D call. The V gene lost 5 bases and the J gene lost 1 base, with 12 bases spanning the gap. The CDR3 consists of 14 residues. Germline V gene lookup returns CDR1 MNHGY and CDR2 SAAAGT. CDR3 region: CASSPRLVSYEQYF. DNA of the CDR3: TGTGCCAGCAGTCCGCGACTGGTTTCCTACGAGCAGTACTTC.

This clonotype was seen only a few times. The DNA for the CDR3 is TGTGCCAGCAGTACCCGGGGCACTTCCTACAATGAGCAGTTCTTC. This codes for CASSTRGTSYNEQFF. The V call is TRBV12-3 or TRBV12-4, the J call TRBJ2-1; D assignment may be TRBD1 or TRBD2 (5 bases each). The CDR3 is 15 residues long. Trimming took 5 bases from V and 1 from J, leaving 12 bases between them.

The table lists this clonotype with a few counts. The genes are TRBV7-9 and TRBJ2-4; TRBD1 agrees at 7 bases. The CDR3 totals 15 residues. V shed 10 bases, J shed 3 bases, and the junction held 12 bases outside the gene matches. Germline V gene data show CDR1 as SEHNR and CDR2 as FQNEAQ (reference sequence). The CDR3 nucleotides read TGTGCCATCCCCTTAGGGGGCGCGGGCAAAAACATTCAGTACTTC. The encoded protein is CAIPLGGAGKNIQYF. The full variable domain, rest sourced from reference TRBV7-9 and TRBJ2-4, is DTGVSQNPRHKITKRGQNVTFRCDPISEHNRLYWYRQTLGQGPEFLTYFQNEAQLEKSRLLSDRFSAERPKGSFSTLEIQRTEQGDSAMYLCAIPLGGAGKNIQYFGAGTRLSVL.

The table lists this clonotype with many counts. The rearrangement uses TRBV7-2 and TRBJ2-5; 11 bases line up with TRBD1. The V gene's germline CDR1 is SGHTA and CDR2 FQGNSA. Trimming removed 0 bases from V and 4 bases from J; junction bases left unmatched: 16. This CDR3 has 20 residues. CDR3 nucleotides: TGTGCCAGCAGCTTAGCCTTTGTAGTTGGGACAGGGGGAAGAGTAGAGACCCAGTACTTC. Its translation: CASSLAFVVGTGGRVETQYF.

J is TRBJ2-5 and V is TRBV7-6; D call uncertain. This CDR3 is 18 amino acids long. Germline values: CDR1 SGHVS, CDR2 FNYEAQ. Trimming removed 1 base at V and 4 bases at J, with 22 bases between. The DNA of the CDR3 is TGTGCCAGCAGCTTAGGCCGGATCGAAGATCCGGCAGGAGAGACCCAGTACTTC. Translated, it gives CASSLGRIEDPAGETQYF.

The J gene is TRBJ1-1, the V gene TRBV6-5; 8 nucleotides match TRBD1. CDR3 length: 15 amino acids. J was trimmed by 3 bases and V by 5 bases; bases with no gene match: 8. Germline V gene lookup returns CDR1 MNHEY and CDR2 SVGAGI. The CDR3 protein is CASSPQGARYTEAFF. The CDR3 DNA sequence: TGTGCCAGCAGTCCGCAGGGGGCCAGGTACACTGAAGCTTTCTTT.

This clonotype was observed once. The gene calls are TRBV29-1 and TRBJ1-2; unclear D gene. Trimming cost V 3 bases and J 4 bases, with 21 bases left between them. This CDR3 spans 16 amino acids. Germline V gene data show CDR1 as SQVTM and CDR2 as ANQGSEA. The chain's CDR3 is CSVDEPGARSLYGYTF. The CDR3 DNA is TGCAGCGTTGATGAACCAGGTGCAAGGTCCCTCTATGGCTACACCTTC.

As DNA, the CDR3 is TGCGCCAGCAGCTTGGATGAGGCAGGGGATCCCGAGCAGTACTTC. Its translation is CASSLDEAGDPEQYF. The chain employs TRBV5-1 and TRBJ2-7; D is possibly TRBD1 (6 bases). Between the trimmed V and J ends, which lost 0 bases and 6 bases, there was a span of 16 bases. CDR1 SGHRS and CDR2 YFSETQ come from the germline V gene. CDR3 length: 15 amino acids.

The chain recombines TRBV6-2 or TRBV6-3 with TRBJ2-2, with 7 bases fitting TRBD1. In germline, CDR1 is MNHEY, CDR2 SVGEGT. Unmatched junction bases numbered 4, after V lost 6 bases and J lost 3 bases. This CDR3 is built from 14 residues. CDR3 protein: CASRTGFDTGELFF. The CDR3, as DNA: TGTGCCAGCAGGACAGGGTTCGACACCGGGGAGCTGTTTTTT.

This clonotype was seen a few times. V and J are TRBV29-1 and TRBJ1-1, with D maybe TRBD1 (6 bases). Trimming shortened V by 6 bases and J by 0 bases, and 17 bases separated the two germline ends. This CDR3 spans 15 amino acids. The germline CDR1 and CDR2 sequences are SQVTM and ANQGSEA. The CDR3 DNA sequence: TGCAGCGTCCCTTGGAGGACAGAAATGAACACTGAAGCTTTCTTT. As protein: CSVPWRTEMNTEAFF.

This clonotype was observed many times. V is TRBV7-6 and J is TRBJ1-1; D is undetermined. V was trimmed by 0 bases and J by 5 bases, leaving 7 bases between them. CDR1 and CDR2 (germline): SGHVS, FNYEAQ. This CDR3 has 13 amino acids. The CDR3 bases are TGTGCCAGCAGCTTAGCGTTGGGAACTGAAGCTTTCTTT. It translates to CASSLALGTEAFF.